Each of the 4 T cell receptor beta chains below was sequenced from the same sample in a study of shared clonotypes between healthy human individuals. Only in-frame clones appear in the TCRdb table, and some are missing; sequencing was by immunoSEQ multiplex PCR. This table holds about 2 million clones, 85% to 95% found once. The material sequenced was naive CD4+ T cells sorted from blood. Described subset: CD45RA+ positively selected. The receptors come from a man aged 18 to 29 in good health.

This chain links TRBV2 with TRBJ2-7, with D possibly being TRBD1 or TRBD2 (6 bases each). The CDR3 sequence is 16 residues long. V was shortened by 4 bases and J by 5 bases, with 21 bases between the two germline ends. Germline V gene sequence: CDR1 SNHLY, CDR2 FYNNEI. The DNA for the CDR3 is TGTGCCAGCAGTGGAGGGGGGCTAGGAACGAGGGACGAGCAGTACTTC. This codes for CASSGGGLGTRDEQYF.

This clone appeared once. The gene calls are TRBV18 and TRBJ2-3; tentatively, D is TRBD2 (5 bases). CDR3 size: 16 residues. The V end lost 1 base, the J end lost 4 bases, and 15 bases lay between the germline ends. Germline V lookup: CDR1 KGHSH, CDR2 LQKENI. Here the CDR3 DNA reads TGTGCCAGCTCACCACGGGTGGGAGCATTCGCAGATACGCAGTATTTT. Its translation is CASSPRVGAFADTQYF. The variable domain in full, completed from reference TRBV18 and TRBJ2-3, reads NAGVMQNPRHLVRRRGQEARLRCSPMKGHSHVYWYRQLPEEGLKFMVYLQKENIIDESGMPKERFSAEFPKEGPSILRIQQVVRGDSAAYFCASSPRVGAFADTQYFGPGTRLTVL.

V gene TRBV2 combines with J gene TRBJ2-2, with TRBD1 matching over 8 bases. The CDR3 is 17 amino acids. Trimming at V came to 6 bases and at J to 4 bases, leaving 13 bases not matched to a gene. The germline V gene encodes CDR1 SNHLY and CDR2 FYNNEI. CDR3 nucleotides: TGTGCCAGCAGCTCCGGGACAGGTTATCGGGGCACCGGGGAGCTGTTTTTT. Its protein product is CASSSGTGYRGTGELFF.

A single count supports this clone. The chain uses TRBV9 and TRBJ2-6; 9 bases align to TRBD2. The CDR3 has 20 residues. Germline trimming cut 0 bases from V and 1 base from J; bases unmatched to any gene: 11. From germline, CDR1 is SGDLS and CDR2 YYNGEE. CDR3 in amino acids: CASSVARSSSGSSGANVLTF. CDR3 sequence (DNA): TGTGCCAGCAGCGTAGCTAGGTCTAGTAGCGGGAGTTCTGGGGCCAACGTCCTGACTTTC. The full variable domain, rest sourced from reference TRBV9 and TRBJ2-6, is DSGVTQTPKHLITATGQRVTLRCSPRSGDLSVYWYQQSLDQGLQFLIQYYNGEERAKGNILERFSAQQFPDLHSELNLSSLELGDSALYFCASSVARSSSGSSGANVLTFGAGSRLTVL.